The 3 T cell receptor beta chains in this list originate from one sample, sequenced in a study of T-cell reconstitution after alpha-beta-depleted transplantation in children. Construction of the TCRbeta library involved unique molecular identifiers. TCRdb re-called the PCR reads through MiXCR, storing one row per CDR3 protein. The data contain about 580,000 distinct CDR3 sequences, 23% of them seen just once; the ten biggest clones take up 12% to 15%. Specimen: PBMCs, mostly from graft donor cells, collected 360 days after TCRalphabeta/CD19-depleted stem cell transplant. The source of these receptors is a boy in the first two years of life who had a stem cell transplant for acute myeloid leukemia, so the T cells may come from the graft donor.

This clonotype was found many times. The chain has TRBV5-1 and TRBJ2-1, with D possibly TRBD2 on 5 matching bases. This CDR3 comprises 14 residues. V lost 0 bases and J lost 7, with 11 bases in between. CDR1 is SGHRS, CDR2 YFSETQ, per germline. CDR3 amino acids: CASSLGGGLNEQFF. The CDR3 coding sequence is TGCGCCAGCAGCTTGGGAGGAGGTTTGAATGAGCAGTTCTTC.

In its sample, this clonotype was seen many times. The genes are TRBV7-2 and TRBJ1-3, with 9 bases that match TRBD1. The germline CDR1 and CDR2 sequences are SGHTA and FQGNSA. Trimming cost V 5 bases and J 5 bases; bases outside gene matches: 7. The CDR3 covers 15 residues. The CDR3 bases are TGTGCCAGCAGCCCAGCGGGGACAGGGAGAAACACCATATATTTT. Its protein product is CASSPAGTGRNTIYF.

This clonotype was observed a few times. CDR3 DNA: TGTGCCACTCAGGACGGGGGGCTCAATGAGCAGTTCTTC. Its translation is CATQDGGLNEQFF. The chain recombines TRBV6-1 with TRBJ2-1; a weak D match, TRBD2 (7 bases). Looked up from germline, CDR1 is MNHNS and CDR2 is SASEGT. The CDR3 has 13 amino acids. Trimming took 10 bases from V and 6 from J, leaving 16 bases between them.